The next 5 T cell receptor beta chains were all read from a single sample in a study of regulatory T cells in long-lasting Graves disease. Combining iRepertoire HTBI primers with Arm-PCR of CDR3 regions, the authors built TCR beta libraries. TCRdb passed the multiplex PCR reads through MiXCR, listing each CDR3 protein once. The data contain under 500,000 distinct CDR3 sequences, around 20% of them singletons. Noted time point: persistent/refractory GD, antithyroid drugs over 5 years with positive TRAb. Making the TCR library involved RNA that had been extracted from PBMCs. The sequencing here drew on peripheral blood mononuclear cells (PBMCs), taken when the disease was refractory, from a patient treated with antithyroid drugs. Receptor source: a female donor with Graves disease.

This clonotype was found many times. The CDR3 loop is CASSLVSLGYEQYF. In DNA form, the CDR3 reads TGTGCCAGCAGCTTAGTCAGTCTAGGCTACGAGCAGTACTTC. This rearrangement joins TRBV11-2 to TRBJ2-7; no reliable D call. V was clipped by 1 base and J by 3 bases, with 10 bases between them. CDR1 is SGHAT, CDR2 FQNNGV, per germline. The CDR3 contains 14 residues.

V is TRBV20-1 and J is TRBJ1-5; TRBD1 is a possible D gene (5 bases). Trimming pared 3 bases from V and 6 bases from J, leaving 12 bases between. The CDR3 is 13 residues long. CDR1 and CDR2 (germline): DFQATT, SNEGSKA (reference sequence). CDR3 sequence (DNA): TGCAGTGCTAGTGGTTCAGGGAGTCAGCCCCAGCATTTT. As protein: CSASGSGSQPQHF.

The chain employs TRBV3-1 and TRBJ2-2; 7 bases fit TRBD2. Germline CDR1 LGHDT, CDR2 YNNKEL (reference sequence). There are 16 residues in the CDR3. Trimming removed 0 bases from V and 3 bases from J; junction bases left unmatched: 4. The CDR3 sequence: CASSQEGGRHTGELFF. The CDR3 coding sequence is TGTGCCAGCAGCCAAGAGGGAGGGAGACACACCGGGGAGCTGTTTTTT.

This clonotype turned up a few times. The chain combines TRBV28 with TRBJ1-1, with D possibly TRBD1 on 6 matching bases. V was clipped by 5 bases and J by 3 bases, with 13 bases between them. The V gene's germline CDR1 is MDHEN and CDR2 SYDVKM. The CDR3 sequence is 14 residues long. The CDR3 spells CASSPQGTYTEAFF. In DNA form, the CDR3 reads TGTGCCAGCAGTCCACAGGGTACCTACACTGAAGCTTTCTTT. Filled out from reference TRBV28 and TRBJ1-1, the complete variable domain reads DVKVTQSSRYLVKRTGEKVFLECVQDMDHENMFWYRQDPGLGLRLIYFSYDVKMKEKGDIPEGYSVSREKKERFSLILESASTNQTSMYLCASSPQGTYTEAFFGQGTRLTVV.

This clonotype was picked up many times. The chain combines TRBV29-1 with TRBJ1-2; no clear D gene. V gave up 4 bases and J gave up 4 bases, with 10 bases separating them. CDR1 is SQVTM, CDR2 ANQGSEA, per germline. The length of the CDR3 is 12 residues. The CDR3 sequence: CSVVVGSYGYTF. As DNA, the CDR3 is TGCAGCGTTGTTGTGGGGTCCTATGGCTACACCTTC.